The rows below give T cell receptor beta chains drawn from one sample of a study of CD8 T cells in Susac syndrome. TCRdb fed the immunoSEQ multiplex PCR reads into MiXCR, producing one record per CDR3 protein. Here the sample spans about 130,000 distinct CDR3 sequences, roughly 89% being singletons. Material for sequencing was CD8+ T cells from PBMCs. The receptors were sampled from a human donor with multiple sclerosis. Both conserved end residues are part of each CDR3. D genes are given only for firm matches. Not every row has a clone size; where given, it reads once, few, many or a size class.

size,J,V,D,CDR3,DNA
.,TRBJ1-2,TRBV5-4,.,CASSYTGSPGGYTF,TGTGCCAGCAGCTATACAGGGTCCCCGGGAGGCTACACCTTC
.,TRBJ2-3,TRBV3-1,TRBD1,CASSHSDRGAATQYF,TGTGCCAGCAGCCATAGCGACAGGGGGGCCGCTACGCAGTATTTT
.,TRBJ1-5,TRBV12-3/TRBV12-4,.,CASRIGGFVEPQHF,TGTGCCAGCAGAATAGGTGGGTTTGTAGAGCCCCAGCATTTT
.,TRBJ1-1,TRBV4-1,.,CASSQALGNTEAFF,TGCGCCAGCAGCCAAGCTTTGGGGAACACTGAAGCTTTCTTT
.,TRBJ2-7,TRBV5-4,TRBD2,CASRPSSGRAVEQYF,TGTGCCAGCAGGCCCTCTAGCGGGAGGGCCGTCGAGCAGTACTTC
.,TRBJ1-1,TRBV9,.,CASSVDRGGTEAFF,TGTGCCAGCAGCGTAGATAGGGGGGGAACTGAAGCTTTCTTT
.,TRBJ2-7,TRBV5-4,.,CASSFGQLTYEQYF,TGTGCCAGCAGCTTCGGGCAGCTAACCTACGAGCAGTACTTC
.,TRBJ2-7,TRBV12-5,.,CASGQRFLSSYEQYF,TGTGCTAGTGGTCAGCGGTTCTTGAGCTCCTACGAGCAGTACTTC
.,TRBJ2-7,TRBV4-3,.,CASSQVPGLSYEQYF,TGCGCCAGCAGCCAAGTCCCGGGGTTAAGCTACGAGCAGTACTTC
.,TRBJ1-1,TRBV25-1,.,CASGKAGGAFF,TGTGCCAGCGGTAAAGCTGGAGGAGCTTTCTTT
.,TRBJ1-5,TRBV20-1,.,CSADRGESNQPQHF,TGCAGTGCTGACCGGGGAGAGTCCAATCAGCCCCAGCATTTT
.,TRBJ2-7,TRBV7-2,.,CASSPPEAPPYEQYF,TGTGCCAGCAGCCCCCCGGAGGCTCCCCCATACGAGCAGTACTTC
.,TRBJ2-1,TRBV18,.,CASSPPDGGYEQFF,TGTGCCAGCTCACCGCCCGACGGGGGCTATGAGCAGTTCTTC
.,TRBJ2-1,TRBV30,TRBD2,CAWSVRLAADEQFF,TGTGCCTGGAGTGTACGACTAGCGGCCGACGAGCAGTTCTTC
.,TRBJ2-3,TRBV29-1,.,CSQEGASGSTDTQYF,TGCAGCCAAGAGGGGGCTAGCGGGAGCACAGATACGCAGTATTTT
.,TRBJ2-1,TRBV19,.,CASSLGSSYYNEQFF,TGTGCCAGTAGTTTGGGTAGTTCCTACTACAATGAGCAGTTCTTC
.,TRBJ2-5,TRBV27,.,CASSPDFQETQYF,TGTGCCAGCAGTCCGGACTTCCAAGAGACCCAGTACTTC
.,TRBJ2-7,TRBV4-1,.,CASSQGEPYEQYF,TGCGCCAGCAGCCAGGGGGAACCCTACGAGCAGTACTTC
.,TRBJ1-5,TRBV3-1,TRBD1,CASSLRQGVQPQHF,TGTGCCAGCAGCCTCCGACAGGGTGTTCAGCCCCAGCATTTT
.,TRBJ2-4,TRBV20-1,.,CSAWDELNIQYF,TGCAGTGCCTGGGACGAATTGAACATTCAGTACTTC
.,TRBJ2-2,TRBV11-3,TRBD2,CASSTTSAQDTGELFF,TGTGCCAGCAGCACTACTAGCGCCCAGGACACCGGGGAGCTGTTTTTT
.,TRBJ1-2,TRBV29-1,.,CSVHKGLAQGYTF,TGCAGCGTTCACAAGGGTCTGGCGCAGGGCTACACCTTC
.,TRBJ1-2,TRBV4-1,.,CASSQDRKKGYTF,TGCGCCAGCAGCCAAGACCGCAAAAAAGGCTACACCTTC
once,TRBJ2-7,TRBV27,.,CASSLGLVQGLYEQYF,TGTGCCAGCAGTTTAGGCTTAGTACAGGGACTCTACGAGCAGTACTTC
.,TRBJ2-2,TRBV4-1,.,CASSLFPDTGELFF,TGCGCCAGCAGCCTTTTCCCGGACACCGGGGAGCTGTTTTTT
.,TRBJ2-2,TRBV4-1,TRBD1,CASSETGTVELFF,TGCGCCAGCAGCGAAACCGGGACAGTTGAGCTGTTTTTT
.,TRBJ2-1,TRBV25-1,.,CASSSPGSYNEQFF,TGTGCCAGCAGTTCCCCCGGGTCCTACAATGAGCAGTTCTTC
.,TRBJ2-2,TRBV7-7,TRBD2,CASRGRTMGLAGVTGELFF,TGTGCCAGCAGGGGACGGACTATGGGGTTAGCGGGAGTTACCGGGGAGCTGTTTTTT
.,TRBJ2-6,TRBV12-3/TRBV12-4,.,CASSPTDLIGSGANVLTF,TGTGCCAGCAGCCCTACCGATCTGATAGGTTCTGGGGCCAACGTCCTGACTTTC
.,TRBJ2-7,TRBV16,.,CASSLDRVYEQYF,TGTGCCAGCAGCCTCGACAGAGTCTACGAGCAGTACTTC
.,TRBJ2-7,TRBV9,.,CASELYEQYF,TGTGCCAGCGAGTTATACGAGCAGTACTTC
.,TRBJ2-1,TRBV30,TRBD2,CAWSVRVESGSSYNEQFF,TGTGCCTGGAGTGTAAGGGTAGAGAGCGGGAGTTCCTACAATGAGCAGTTCTTC
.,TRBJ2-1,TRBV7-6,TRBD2,CASSTGGNEQFF,TGTGCCAGCAGTACGGGAGGGAATGAGCAGTTCTTC
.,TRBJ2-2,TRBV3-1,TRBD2,CASSQDGTRRWTGELFF,TGTGCCAGCAGCCAAGATGGGACTAGAAGGTGGACCGGGGAGCTGTTTTTT
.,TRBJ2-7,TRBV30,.,CAWVESGLEQYF,TGTGCCTGGGTGGAGTCAGGACTTGAGCAGTACTTC
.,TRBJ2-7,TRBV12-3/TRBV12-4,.,CASKGGYEQYF,TGTGCCAGCAAAGGAGGCTACGAGCAGTACTTC
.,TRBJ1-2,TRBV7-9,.,CASSRTPESHGYTF,TGTGCCAGCAGCCGGACCCCAGAGTCCCACGGCTACACCTTC
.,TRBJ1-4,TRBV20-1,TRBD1,CSADQRQGWEKLFF,TGCAGTGCCGACCAGAGACAGGGATGGGAAAAACTGTTTTTT
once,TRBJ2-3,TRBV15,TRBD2,CATSGRAPPDTQYF,TGTGCCACCAGCGGGAGGGCCCCCCCAGATACGCAGTATTTT
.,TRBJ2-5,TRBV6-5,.,CASSDGMLETQYF,TGTGCCAGCAGTGACGGGATGTTGGAGACCCAGTACTTC
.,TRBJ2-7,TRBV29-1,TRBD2,CSVEDRDAGDYEQYF,TGCAGCGTTGAAGACAGGGATGCGGGGGACTACGAGCAGTACTTC
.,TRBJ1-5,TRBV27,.,CASSLTGYSNQPQHF,TGTGCCAGCTCCTTGACAGGTTATAGCAATCAGCCCCAGCATTTT
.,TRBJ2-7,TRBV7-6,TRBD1,CASSLAPDRVTYEQYF,TGTGCCAGCAGCTTGGCTCCGGACAGGGTTACCTACGAGCAGTACTTC
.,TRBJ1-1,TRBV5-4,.,CASNWGTEAFF,TGTGCCAGCAATTGGGGCACTGAAGCTTTCTTT
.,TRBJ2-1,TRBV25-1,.,CASSDSVFNEQFF,TGTGCCAGCAGTGATTCTGTGTTCAATGAGCAGTTCTTC
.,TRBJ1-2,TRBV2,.,CASRPGESNYGYTF,TGTGCCAGCAGGCCAGGGGAATCGAACTATGGCTACACCTTC
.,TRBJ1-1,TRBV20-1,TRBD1,CSAPDRAGMNTEAFF,TGCAGTGCTCCCGACAGGGCGGGGATGAACACTGAAGCTTTCTTT
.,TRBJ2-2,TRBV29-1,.,CNVWGHTGELFF,TGCAACGTGTGGGGCCATACCGGGGAGCTGTTTTTT
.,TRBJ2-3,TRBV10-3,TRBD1,CAIAGQGQATDTQYF,TGTGCCATCGCGGGACAGGGGCAGGCCACAGATACGCAGTATTTT
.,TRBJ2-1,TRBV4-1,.,CASSQQPGPITEQFF,TGCGCCAGCAGCCAACAACCGGGTCCCATCACGGAGCAGTTCTTC
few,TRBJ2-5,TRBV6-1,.,CASSPPLGDQETQYF,TGTGCCAGCAGTCCCCCTCTTGGAGACCAAGAGACCCAGTACTTC
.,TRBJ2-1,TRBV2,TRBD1,CASSLTGATYNEQFF,TGTGCCAGCAGTTTAACAGGGGCCACCTACAATGAGCAGTTCTTC
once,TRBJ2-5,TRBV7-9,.,CASSLTVKETQYF,TGTGCCAGCAGCTTAACAGTGAAAGAGACCCAGTACTTC
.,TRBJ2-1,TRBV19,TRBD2,CASNRGGGTYNEQFF,TGTGCCAGTAACCGGGGGGGCGGGACCTACAATGAGCAGTTCTTC
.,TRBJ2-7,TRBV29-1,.,CSAEFGSSYEQYF,TGCAGCGCCGAGTTCGGGAGCTCCTACGAGCAGTACTTC
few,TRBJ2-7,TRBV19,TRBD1,CASSPVRDRPYEQYF,TGTGCCAGTAGTCCAGTCCGGGACAGACCCTACGAGCAGTACTTC
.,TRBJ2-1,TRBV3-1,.,CASSTMAAYNEQFF,TGTGCCAGCAGCACAATGGCGGCTTACAATGAGCAGTTCTTC
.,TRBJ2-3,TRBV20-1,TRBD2,CSALLEDLAGFTDTQYF,TGCAGTGCCCTCCTCGAAGATCTAGCGGGCTTCACAGATACGCAGTATTTT